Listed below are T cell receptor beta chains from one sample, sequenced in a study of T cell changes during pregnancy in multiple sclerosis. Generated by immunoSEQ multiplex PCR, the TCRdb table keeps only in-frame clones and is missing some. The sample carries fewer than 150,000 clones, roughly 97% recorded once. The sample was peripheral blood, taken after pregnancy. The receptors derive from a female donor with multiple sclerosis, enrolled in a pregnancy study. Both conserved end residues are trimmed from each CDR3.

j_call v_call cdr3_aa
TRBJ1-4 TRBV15 ATSRAGQGDEKLF
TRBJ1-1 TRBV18 ASSPPARNTEAF
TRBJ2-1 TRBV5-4 ASSLVLAGRYNEQF
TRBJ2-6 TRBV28 ASSLTAARSGANVLT
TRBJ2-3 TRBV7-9 ASSLNSGRASDTQY
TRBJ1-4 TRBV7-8 ASSWTGFNNEKLF
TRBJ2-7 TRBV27 ASSSRGGGDSYEQY
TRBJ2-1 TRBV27 ASRSKAGGPSNEQF
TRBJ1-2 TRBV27 ASGGEGLGGYT
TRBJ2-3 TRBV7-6 ASSLAVREAQMAQY
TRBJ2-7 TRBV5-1 ASSSGAGTGVTYEQY
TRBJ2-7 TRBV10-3 AISEGVGLAGGSYEQY
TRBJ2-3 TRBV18 ASSPLGPSLQADTQY
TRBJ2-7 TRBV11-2 ASSVGGTSYEQY
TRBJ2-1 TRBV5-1 ASSLGGLAGINEQF
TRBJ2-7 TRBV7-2 ASSFRGSDYEQY
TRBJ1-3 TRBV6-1 ASNHRGNTIY
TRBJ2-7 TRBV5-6 ASSIAGTPIYEQY
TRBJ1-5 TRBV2 ASSEGDIYSNQPQH
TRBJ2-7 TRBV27 ASSSQQDPYEQY
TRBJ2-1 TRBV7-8 ASSRSQGGKF
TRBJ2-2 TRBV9 ASSVLLAGNTGELF
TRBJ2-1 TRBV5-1 ASSLVGGSGRINEQF
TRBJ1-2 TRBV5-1 ASSLGRQGTYGYT
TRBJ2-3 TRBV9 ASSVGTSGSRVTDTQY
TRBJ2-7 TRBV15 ATSRISGSSYEQY
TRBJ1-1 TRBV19 ASSIRQANTEAF
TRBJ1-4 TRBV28 ASSLLQGAQTGKLF
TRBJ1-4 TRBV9 ASSWGVGTVNEKLF
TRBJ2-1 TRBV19 ASSIRTSGAYNEQF
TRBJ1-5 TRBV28 ASSLWGTGGEQPQH
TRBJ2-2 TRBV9 ASSAGTANTGELF
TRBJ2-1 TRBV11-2 ASSDPSEGIDEQF
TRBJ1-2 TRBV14 ASSPRQGNAYGYT
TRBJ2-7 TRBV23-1 ASSQSSSGQVYEQY
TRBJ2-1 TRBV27 ASSTYNEQF
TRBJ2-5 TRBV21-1 ASSKGEPTGRQETQY
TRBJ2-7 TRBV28 ASSFRTSESYEQY
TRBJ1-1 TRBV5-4 ASSLTGRRATEAF
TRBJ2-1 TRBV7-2 ASSPDRGSYNEQF
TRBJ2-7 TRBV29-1 SVNQGTYEQY
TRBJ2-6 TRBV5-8 ASSLGSRAGANVLT
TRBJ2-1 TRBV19 ATSTAVSKIILTEQF
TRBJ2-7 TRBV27 ASRGAGTYEQY
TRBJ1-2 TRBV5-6 ASSWGQEPNYGYT
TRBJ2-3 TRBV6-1 ASSEVIILGGYTDTQY
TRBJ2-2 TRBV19 ASSIRLRVTSGGTGELF
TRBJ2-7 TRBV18 ASLQDRTYEQY
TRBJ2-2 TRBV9 ASSVYVPSGINTGELF
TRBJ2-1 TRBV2 ASTRGSEQF
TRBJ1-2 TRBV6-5 ASSYTTSFYGYT
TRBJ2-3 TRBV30 AWSSQGAGDTQY
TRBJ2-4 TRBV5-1 ASSSQGSKNIQY
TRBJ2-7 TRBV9 ASSVGPLGLAGRKEQY
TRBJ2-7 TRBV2 ASLTSVFSYEQY
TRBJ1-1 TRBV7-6 ASSLVGGTNTEAF
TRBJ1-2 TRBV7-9 ASSLIGGRTGGRYGYT
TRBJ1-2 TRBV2 ASSEALRYGYT
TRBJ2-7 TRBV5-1 ASSAKGGIYEQY
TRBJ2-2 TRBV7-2 ASSAYRVGTGELF